This TCR beta chain was identified in a study of cytotoxic CD8 clonotypes in ibrutinib-treated CLL. Trimming left V 4 bases short and J 3 bases short, with 18 bases between. This CDR3 has 16 amino acids. The V gene's germline CDR1 is LGHNA and CDR2 YSLEER. Clones were read by immunoSEQ multiplex PCR, and TCRdb kept only the in-frame ones, dropping some. The repertoire includes more than 140,000 clones, about 80% of them detected once, and about 29% sits in the top ten. Sequencing was performed on PBMCs, taken after 12 months of ibrutinib treatment. This TCR came from a human donor with chronic lymphocytic leukemia. The V and J genes are TRBV4-3 and TRBJ1-2; D unclear. The CDR3 spells CASSPQGSQPHYGYTF. DNA of the CDR3: TGCGCCAGCAGCCCGCAAGGTTCACAGCCTCACTATGGCTACACCTTC.